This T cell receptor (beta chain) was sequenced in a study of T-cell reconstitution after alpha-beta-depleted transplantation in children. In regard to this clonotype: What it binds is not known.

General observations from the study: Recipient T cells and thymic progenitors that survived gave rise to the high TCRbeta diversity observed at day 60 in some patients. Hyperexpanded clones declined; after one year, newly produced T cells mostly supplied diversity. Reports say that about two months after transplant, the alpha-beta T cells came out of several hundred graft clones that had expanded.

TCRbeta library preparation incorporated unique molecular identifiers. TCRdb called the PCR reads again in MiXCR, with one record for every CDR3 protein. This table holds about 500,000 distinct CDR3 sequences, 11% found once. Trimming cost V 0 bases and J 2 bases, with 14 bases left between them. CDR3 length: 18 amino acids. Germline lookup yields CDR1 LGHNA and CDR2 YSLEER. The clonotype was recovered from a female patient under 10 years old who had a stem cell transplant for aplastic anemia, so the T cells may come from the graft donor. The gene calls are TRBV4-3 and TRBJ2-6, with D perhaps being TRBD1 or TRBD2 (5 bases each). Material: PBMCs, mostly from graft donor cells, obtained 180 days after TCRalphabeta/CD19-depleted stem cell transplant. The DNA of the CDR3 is TGCGCCAGCAGCCAAGATTGGGGGTTCCGCCCTGGGGCCAACGTCCTGACTTTC. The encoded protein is CASSQDWGFRPGANVLTF.